A single sample gave rise to the 22 T cell receptor beta chains below, sequenced in a study of CD8+CD57+ T cells in acquired aplastic anemia. Researchers used genomic DNA as the template to profile TCR beta VDJ and CDR3. TCRdb re-called the reads through MiXCR, storing one row per CDR3 protein. The profile shows about 210,000 distinct CDR3 sequences, approximately 35% of them singletons. Sample: sorted CD4+, CD8+, or CD8+CD57+ T cells (not recorded which) from PBMCs. Receptors originate from a human donor in good health, serving as a control.

The chain couples TRBV7-8 to TRBJ2-7; the match to TRBD1 covers 11 bases. There are 16 residues in the CDR3. CDR1 and CDR2 (germline): SGHVS, FQNEAQ. The ends lost 3 bases at V and 2 bases at J; junction bases unmatched: 6. The CDR3 region has the DNA TGTGCCAGCAGCTTGATTGGGACAGGGGGACCCTACGAGCAGTACTTC. This encodes CASSLIGTGGPYEQYF.

This chain joins TRBV5-1 and TRBJ1-3; unclear D gene. The CDR3 runs 15 residues. V dropped 5 bases and J dropped 0 bases, with 12 bases sitting between them. Germline CDR1 is SGHRS and CDR2 is YFSETQ. The CDR3, as DNA: TGCGCCAGCAGTCTAGACGGATTCTCTGGAAACACCATATATTTT. Amino acids: CASSLDGFSGNTIYF.

This clonotype was picked up many times. The chain employs TRBV2 and TRBJ2-2; D remains unclear. The CDR3 contains 15 residues. The V and J ends lost 4 bases and 7 bases respectively, with 16 bases between them. CDR1 and CDR2 from the germline V gene are SNHLY and FYNNEI. CDR3 coding DNA: TGTGCCAGCAGTGTGGAGACAAGTTCCGTCGGGGAGCTGTTTTTT. It encodes CASSVETSSVGELFF.

The rearrangement links TRBV2 to TRBJ2-7; TRBD1 matches 10 bases. CDR1 and CDR2 from the germline V gene are SNHLY and FYNNEI. The V and J ends lost 8 bases and 1 base, in that order; junction bases with no gene match: 2. This CDR3 region has 13 residues. Here the CDR3 DNA reads TGTGCCAGCGGACAGGGGGTATCCTACGAGCAGTACGTC. Protein product: CASGQGVSYEQYV.

This chain uses TRBV24-1 with TRBJ2-5, with 8 bases matching TRBD1. V gave up 2 bases and J gave up 3 bases; unmatched junction bases: 4. This CDR3 has 15 amino acids. The germline CDR1 and CDR2 sequences are KGHDR and SFDVKD. CDR3 residues: CATSDSKTGEETQYF. The CDR3 DNA sequence: TGTGCCACCAGTGATTCTAAGACAGGGGAAGAGACCCAGTACTTC.

This chain uses TRBV4-1 with TRBJ1-1; possible D gene TRBD1, 6 bases. Trimming left V 0 bases short and J 11 bases short, with 13 bases between. This CDR3 has 13 amino acids. Germline assignment: CDR1 MGHRA and CDR2 YSYEKL. The chain's CDR3 is CASSQEGGGLAFF. In nucleotides, the CDR3 is TGCGCCAGCAGCCAAGAAGGGGGGGGTCTCGCTTTCTTT.

This CDR3 reads CASSTAGRDRVNSPLHF. In DNA, the CDR3 is TGTGCCAGTAGTACCGCCGGTAGGGACAGGGTCAATTCACCCCTCCACTTT. The chain uses TRBV19 and TRBJ1-6; 9 bases match TRBD1. CDR3 length equals 17 residues. The germline V gene encodes CDR1 LNHDA and CDR2 SQIVND (reference sequence). J was trimmed by 7 bases and V by 4 bases; bases with no gene match: 11.

This clonotype was counted ten times or more. The chain is built from TRBV7-8 and TRBJ1-4; the D gene is possibly TRBD1 (6 bases). The V gene lost 5 bases and the J gene lost 8 bases, with 15 bases spanning the gap. CDR1 and CDR2 from the germline V gene are SGHVS and FQNEAQ. The CDR3 contains 14 residues. CDR3 protein: CASSPRGQYEKLFF. The CDR3 region has the DNA TGTGCCAGCAGCCCCCGGGGGCAGTACGAAAAACTGTTTTTT.

J is TRBJ2-2 and V is TRBV29-1, with unresolved D. CDR1 is SQVTM, CDR2 ANQGSEA, per germline. CDR3 length: 14 amino acids. The ends were cut back, 3 bases at V and 1 base at J, with 9 bases in the middle. This chain's CDR3 is CSVEVQENTGELFF. CDR3 DNA: TGCAGCGTTGAGGTGCAGGAGAACACCGGGGAGCTGTTTTTT.

This clonotype was observed a few times. A much larger clone differs from this one at a single base, so this may be a read error. Lacking the conserved final phenylalanine or tryptophan, this CDR3 likely reflects a read error. The gene calls are TRBV20-1 and TRBJ1-2; TRBD1 is a possible D gene (6 bases). With 1 base removed from V and 4 bases from J, the gap between germline ends came to 10 bases. CDR1 is DFQATT, CDR2 SNEGSKA, per germline (reference sequence). The CDR3 runs 13 residues. CDR3 nucleotides: TGCAGTGCTAGAGTAACAGGGTCCTATGGCTACACCCTC. This codes for CSARVTGSYGYTL.

The chain couples TRBV5-1 to TRBJ1-1; D is undetermined. V shed 0 bases and J shed 3 bases, with 12 bases lying between them. CDR3 length: 15 residues. Looked up from germline, CDR1 is SGHRS and CDR2 is YFSETQ. The DNA of the CDR3 is TGCGCCAGCAGCTTGGAGTCGGGTCGATACACTGAAGCTTTCTTT. Protein: CASSLESGRYTEAFF.

This clonotype was counted ten times or more. The chain recombines TRBV2 with TRBJ1-5; a weak D match, TRBD1 (5 bases). Germline V gene lookup returns CDR1 SNHLY and CDR2 FYNNEI. The germline V and J ends were trimmed by 4 bases and 7 bases, with 11 bases remaining between them. The CDR3 totals 13 residues. CDR3 loop: CASSGAGQQPQHF. CDR3 nucleotides: TGTGCCAGCAGTGGGGCAGGGCAACAGCCCCAGCATTTT.

In this sample, this clonotype turned up many times. The chain links TRBV19 to TRBJ1-1, with D unresolved. Per germline, CDR1 LNHDA and CDR2 SQIVND (reference sequence). V was shortened by 1 base and J by 2 bases, with 5 bases between the two germline ends. This CDR3 is 13 amino acids long. In nucleotides, the CDR3 is TGTGCCAGTAGTATAGGACATAACACTGAAGCTTTCTTT. It translates to CASSIGHNTEAFF. The variable domain in full, completed from reference TRBV19 and TRBJ1-1, reads DGGITQSPKYLFRKEGQNVTLSCEQNLNHDAMYWYRQDPGQGLRLIYYSQIVNDFQKGDIAEGYSVSREKKESFPLTVTSAQKNPTAFYLCASSIGHNTEAFFGQGTRLTVV.

The chain recombines TRBV9 with TRBJ2-2; unclear D gene. This CDR3 comprises 12 residues. Germline CDR1 reads SGDLS; CDR2 reads YYNGEE. V lost 9 bases to trimming and J lost 0 bases, with 6 bases between them. CDR3 region: CATKTNTGELFF. The CDR3 nucleotides read TGTGCCACCAAGACGAACACCGGGGAGCTGTTTTTT.

To note about this clonotype: Given a much more abundant clone one base away, this may be a read error. The chain is built from TRBV7-9 and TRBJ1-2; D is undetermined. The germline CDR1 and CDR2 sequences are SEHNR and FQNEAQ (reference sequence). The CDR3 runs 14 residues. V was cut by 2 bases and J by 2 bases, with 9 bases left in between. The CDR3 region has the DNA TGTGCCAGCAGCTTATTGAGTAGAAACTATGGCTACACCTTC. As protein: CASSLLSRNYGYTF.

This clonotype was observed many times. The chain joins TRBV11-2 to TRBJ2-1, with 7 positions matching TRBD2. This CDR3 has 17 amino acids. The V segment lost 5 bases and the J segment 0 bases; nucleotides outside the gene matches: 10. The germline CDR1 and CDR2 sequences are SGHAT and FQNNGV. The CDR3 DNA follows: TGTGCCAGCAGCCCACCGGGAGGCTCGAGCTCCTACAATGAGCAGTTCTTC. It yields the protein CASSPPGGSSSYNEQFF.

Ten or more counts support this clonotype. The chain couples TRBV12-3 or TRBV12-4 to TRBJ1-2; D is unclear. The ends were cut back, 1 base at V and 5 bases at J, with 11 bases in the middle. The CDR3 spans 14 residues. The CDR3 loop reads CASSLGVSLYGYTF. The CDR3, as DNA: TGTGCCAGCAGTTTAGGCGTTAGTCTTTATGGCTACACCTTC.

This clonotype has only a few counts. The gene calls are TRBV11-2 and TRBJ2-7; D gene ambiguous. Germline V lookup: CDR1 SGHAT, CDR2 FQNNGV. The CDR3 extends over 15 amino acids. Trimming took off 0 bases at V and 3 bases at J, with 12 bases between the two ends. CDR3 sequence reads: CASSLDQMRRYEQYF. The CDR3 DNA reads TGTGCCAGCAGCTTAGATCAAATGAGGCGCTACGAGCAGTACTTC.

On this clonotype itself: A much larger clone differs by one base, so this may be a read error. The V gene is TRBV7-9, the J gene TRBJ1-2; 8 bases fit TRBD1. The CDR3 has 14 amino acids. V trimming: 4 bases; J trimming: 6 bases; junction bases outside the gene matches: 7. CDR1 is SEHNR, CDR2 FQNEAQ, per germline (reference sequence). This chain's CDR3 is CASSSTGVSHGYTF. The CDR3 nucleotides read TGTGCCAGCAGCTCGACAGGGGTGTCCCATGGCTACACCTTC. Combining the CDR3 with reference TRBV7-9 and TRBJ1-2 gives the whole variable domain DTGVSQNPRHKITKRGQNVTFRCDPISEHNRLYWYRQTLGQGPEFLTYFQNEAQLEKSRLLSDRFSAERPKGSFSTLEIQRTEQGDSAMYLCASSSTGVSHGYTFGSGTRLTVV.

Points on this clonotype: A clone one base away is much larger, so this may be a read error. The chain combines TRBV6-1 with TRBJ1-1; unclear D gene. Germline V gene lookup returns CDR1 MNHNS and CDR2 SASEGT. This CDR3 spans 13 amino acids. Trimming removed 3 bases from V and 4 bases from J, with 9 bases in between. In DNA form, the CDR3 reads TGTGCCAGCAGTGACATCATGAGCACTGAAGCTTTCTTT. This codes for CASSDIMSTEAFF.

The chain combines TRBV11-2 with TRBJ2-6; 10 bases are shared with TRBD1. Trimming removed 5 bases from V and 4 bases from J; junction bases left unmatched: 11. This CDR3 is 18 amino acids long. Germline V gene data show CDR1 as SGHAT and CDR2 as FQNNGV. The CDR3 here is CASSAPTGTGVGANVLTF. CDR3 nucleotide sequence: TGTGCCAGCAGCGCACCTACCGGGACAGGGGTAGGGGCCAACGTCCTGACTTTC.

In its sample, this clonotype was seen many times. This chain uses TRBV5-4 with TRBJ2-1, with D tentatively TRBD2 (6 bases). The CDR3 is 16 amino acids. Per germline, CDR1 SGHNT and CDR2 YYREEE (reference sequence). V gave up 6 bases and J gave up 5 bases, with 21 bases separating them. In nucleotides, the CDR3 is TGTGCCAGCAACAAGGGCGGGCTAGCGAAACACAATGAGCAGTTCTTC. As protein: CASNKGGLAKHNEQFF.